The 14 T cell receptor beta chains reported below all come from one sample, sequenced in a study of blood T cells in healthy people across ages. Sample-barcoded 5' priming and a J-beta primer mix drove a second PCR of 7 to 11 cycles. TCRdb processed the 5' RACE reads anew with MiXCR; each CDR3 protein has one entry. Among around 800,000 distinct CDR3 sequences listed, 20% to 30% were seen once. The same data also contributed to another study, on T cells of mothers and their children.

Material for sequencing was blood. The receptors derive from a boy under 18 in good health.

This clonotype has just a few counts. The chain combines TRBV5-1 with TRBJ2-5; D unclear. The CDR3 sequence is 13 residues long. V was clipped by 0 bases and J by 5 bases, with 8 bases between them. Germline V gene lookup returns CDR1 SGHRS and CDR2 YFSETQ. CDR3 nucleotide sequence: TGCGCCAGCAGCTTGGTAGAGTGGGAGACCCAGTACTTC. Protein sequence: CASSLVEWETQYF. Filled out from reference TRBV5-1 and TRBJ2-5, the complete variable domain reads KAGVTQTPRYLIKTRGQQVTLSCSPISGHRSVSWYQQTPGQGLQFLFEYFSETQRNKGNFPGRFSGRQFSNSRSEMNVSTLELGDSALYLCASSLVEWETQYFGPGTRLLVL.

This chain joins TRBV2 and TRBJ2-1, with 7 positions matching TRBD2. The CDR3 covers 13 residues. Germline V gene data show CDR1 as SNHLY and CDR2 as FYNNEI. Germline trimming cut 8 bases from V and 6 bases from J; bases unmatched to any gene: 7. The CDR3 DNA follows: TGTGCCAGCGGTAGGGGAGGGCTCAATGAGCAGTTCTTC. This codes for CASGRGGLNEQFF.

This clonotype was detected a few times. The chain joins TRBV5-1 to TRBJ1-1; D ambiguous. This CDR3 region has 14 residues. Per germline, CDR1 SGHRS and CDR2 YFSETQ. With 2 bases removed from V and 2 bases from J, the gap between germline ends came to 10 bases. CDR3 sequence (DNA): TGCGCCAGCAGCTTCGGACCGTCTAACACTGAAGCTTTCTTT. Its protein product is CASSFGPSNTEAFF.

The count of this clonotype is one. The chain links TRBV20-1 to TRBJ2-3; 7 nucleotides match TRBD1. Germline V lookup: CDR1 DFQATT, CDR2 SNEGSKA (reference sequence). The CDR3 has 13 amino acids. V was clipped by 6 bases and J by 0 bases; unmatched bases: 3. The CDR3 nucleotides read TGCAGTGCCTTGGACAGGAGCACAGATACGCAGTATTTT. Its protein product is CSALDRSTDTQYF.

V gene TRBV7-6 combines with J gene TRBJ2-5; the D is unclear. The DNA end is more similar to TRBJ2-7, so the J call may be wrong. The CDR3 is 16 residues long. Germline V gene lookup returns CDR1 SGHVS and CDR2 FNYEAQ. This chain's CDR3 is CASSLEMNVQPYEQYF. The CDR3 DNA is TGTGCCAGCAGCTTAGAAATGAATGTACAGCCCTACGAGCAGTACTTC.

This chain connects TRBV10-3 to TRBJ2-2, with D unresolved. This CDR3 is 13 amino acids long. The V end lost 6 bases, the J end lost 2 bases, and 7 bases lay between the germline ends. The V gene's germline CDR1 is ENHRY and CDR2 SYGVKD. CDR3 residues: CAISRLNTGELFF. CDR3 coding DNA: TGTGCCATCAGCAGATTAAACACCGGGGAGCTGTTTTTT.

This clonotype occurred a few times. The rearrangement links TRBV4-1 to TRBJ2-5; 8 bases line up with TRBD1. The J call may not be correct, given that the DNA end is closer to TRBJ2-7. CDR1 is MGHRA, CDR2 YSYEKL, per germline. The CDR3 has 17 residues. The CDR3 protein is CASSQDGGTGPIYEQYF. The CDR3 nucleotides are TGCGCCAGCAGCCAAGATGGCGGGACAGGTCCAATTTACGAGCAGTACTTC.

V gene TRBV9 combines with J gene TRBJ2-2; D may be TRBD1 (5 bases). V dropped 3 bases and J dropped 4 bases, with 7 bases sitting between them. The CDR3 runs 13 residues. The germline V gene has CDR1 SGDLS and CDR2 YYNGEE. The CDR3 sequence is CASSGGLTGELFF. The CDR3 bases are TGTGCCAGCAGCGGGGGCCTCACCGGGGAGCTGTTTTTT.

The genes are TRBV5-1 and TRBJ2-3, with D unclear. Germline V gene data show CDR1 as SGHRS and CDR2 as YFSETQ. The CDR3 contains 16 residues. Trimming cost V 0 bases and J 0 bases, with 11 bases left between them. CDR3 sequence reads: CASSLAQVPSTDTQYF. The CDR3 DNA reads TGCGCCAGCAGCTTGGCCCAGGTACCTAGCACAGATACGCAGTATTTT.

The gene calls are TRBV27 and TRBJ2-5; 7 positions agree with TRBD2. The CDR3 totals 14 residues. V lost 3 bases, J lost 1 base, and 2 bases stayed unmatched. The germline gives CDR1 MNHEY, CDR2 SMNVEV (reference sequence). Here the CDR3 reads CASSFREGQETQYF. The DNA of the CDR3 is TGTGCCAGCAGTTTCAGGGAGGGCCAAGAGACCCAGTACTTC.

CDR3 in amino acids: CATISLRDGNNSPLHF. The DNA for the CDR3 is TGTGCCACCATAAGCCTACGGGACGGGAATAATTCACCCCTCCACTTT. The chain recombines TRBV25-1 with TRBJ1-6; D may be TRBD1 (5 bases). CDR1 MGHDK and CDR2 SYGVNS come from the germline V gene. The CDR3 spans 16 residues. V was cut by 10 bases and J by 5 bases, with 21 bases left in between.

Concerning this clonotype itself: It is likely a read error, because the conserved phenylalanine at the end of the CDR3 is missing. This chain uses TRBV4-1 with TRBJ2-5, with TRBD2 identical over 11 bases. The J call may be faulty, since TRBJ2-1 better matches the DNA end. Germline lookup yields CDR1 MGHRA and CDR2 YSYEKL. The CDR3 covers 15 residues. The CDR3 DNA reads TGCGCCAGCAGCCCTATAGCGGGGGGGAGGAATGAGCAGTTCATC. It codes for CASSPIAGGRNEQFI.

Details on this clonotype: The junction and the germline gene differ at one end; a read error may be behind it. The rearrangement links TRBV12-3 or TRBV12-4 to TRBJ2-3; D is uncertain. The CDR3 has 13 residues. The CDR3 nucleotides read TGTGCCAACAGTCTTTCGGACACAGATACGCAGTATTTT. This sequence encodes CANSLSDTDTQYF.

This clonotype was counted only a few times. This chain links TRBV6-1 with TRBJ2-4; possibly TRBD1 for D (5 bases). This CDR3 comprises 15 residues. From germline, CDR1 is MNHNS and CDR2 SASEGT. Trimming removed 1 base at V and 6 bases at J, with 13 bases between. This CDR3 reads CASSEVGQGRNIQYF. The CDR3 nucleotides are TGTGCCAGCAGTGAAGTAGGGCAGGGTCGAAACATTCAGTACTTC.